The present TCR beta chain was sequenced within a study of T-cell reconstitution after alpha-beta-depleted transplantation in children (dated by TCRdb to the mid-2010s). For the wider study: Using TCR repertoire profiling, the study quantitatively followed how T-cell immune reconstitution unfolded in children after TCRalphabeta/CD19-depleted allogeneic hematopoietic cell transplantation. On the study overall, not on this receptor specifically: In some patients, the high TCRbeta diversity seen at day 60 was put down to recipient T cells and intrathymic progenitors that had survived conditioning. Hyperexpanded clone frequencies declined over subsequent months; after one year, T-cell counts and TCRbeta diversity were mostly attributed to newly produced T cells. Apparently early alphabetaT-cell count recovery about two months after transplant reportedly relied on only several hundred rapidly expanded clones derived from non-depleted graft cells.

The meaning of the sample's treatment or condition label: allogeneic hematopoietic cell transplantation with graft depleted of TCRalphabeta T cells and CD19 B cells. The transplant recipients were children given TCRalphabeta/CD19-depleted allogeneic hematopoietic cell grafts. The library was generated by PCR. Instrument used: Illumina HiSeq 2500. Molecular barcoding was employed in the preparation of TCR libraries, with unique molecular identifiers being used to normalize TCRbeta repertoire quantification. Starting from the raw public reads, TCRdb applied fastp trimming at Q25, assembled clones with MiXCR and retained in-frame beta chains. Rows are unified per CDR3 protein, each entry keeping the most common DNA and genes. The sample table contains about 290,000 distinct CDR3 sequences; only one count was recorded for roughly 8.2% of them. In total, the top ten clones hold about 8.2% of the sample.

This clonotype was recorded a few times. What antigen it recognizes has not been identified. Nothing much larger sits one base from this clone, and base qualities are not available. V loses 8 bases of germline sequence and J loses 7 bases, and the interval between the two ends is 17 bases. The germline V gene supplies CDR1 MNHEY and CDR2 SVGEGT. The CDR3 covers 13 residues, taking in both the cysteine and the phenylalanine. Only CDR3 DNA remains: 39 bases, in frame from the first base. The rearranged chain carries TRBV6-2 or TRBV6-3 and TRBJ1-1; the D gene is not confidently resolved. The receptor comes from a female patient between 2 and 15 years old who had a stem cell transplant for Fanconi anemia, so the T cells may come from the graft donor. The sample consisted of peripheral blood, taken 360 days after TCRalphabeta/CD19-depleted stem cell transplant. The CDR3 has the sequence CASHDPGKFEAFF. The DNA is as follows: TGTGCCAGCCACGACCCGGGAAAATTTGAAGCTTTCTTT.